A selection of T cell receptor beta chains follows, all from one sample in a study of neurological immune-mediated disorders. One entry per CDR3 protein, called by TCRdb with MiXCR from the 5' RACE reads. The sample lists tens of thousands of distinct CDR3 sequences; nearly 3.5% were seen once. The material sequenced was PBMCs. Receptors originate from a man aged 35-49 years with multiple sclerosis. The conserved cysteine and the conserved F or W are not part of the CDR3 here. Each record gives: V gene, CDR3 protein.

>TRBV29-1
SVHQGADTQY
>TRBV5-4
ASSGPGGGIDEQF
>TRBV28
ASSLKGLVAAGELF
>TRBV5-1
ASSLSAGMNTEAF
>TRBV6-2/TRBV6-3
ASSLNRDGYQPQH
>TRBV11-2
ASSLPMTGEDGYT
>TRBV4-1
ASSQDGQGGNSPLH
>TRBV7-9
AYKRGGTDTQY
>TRBV4-1
ASSPDRASNQPQH
>TRBV5-1
ASSLGTAIFSGNTIY
>TRBV4-1
ASSQDGKNTEAF
>TRBV20-1
SARGGTEGSPLH
>TRBV5-5
ASSFLPGQNTGELF
>TRBV7-2
ASSTLERTSGSTDTQY
>TRBV12-3/TRBV12-4
ASSPTGPNYGYT
>TRBV7-9
ASSPGGYGYT
>TRBV20-1
SARDSQGASYEQY
>TRBV7-3
ASSLTPGSSYNEQF
>TRBV5-1
ASSAPEGARNTDTQY
>TRBV5-5
ASSLASRALSNEQF
>TRBV3-1
ASSQTRTPNTEAF
>TRBV5-6
ASSLEGGDYNEQF
>TRBV10-3
ASGQGTDTQY
>TRBV5-5
ASSVGTVNNQPQH
>TRBV12-3/TRBV12-4
ASRHWGTGDNEQF
>TRBV12-3/TRBV12-4
ASSFFSTGGTGELF